The source of this T cell receptor beta chain is a study of lymphopenia after photon versus proton radiotherapy. Points on this clone: Antigen specificity is unknown.

Repertoires were generated with immunoSEQ multiplex PCR, while TCRdb's copy carries only in-frame clones and drops some. Counted here are 20,000 or so clones, roughly 91% occurring once; the ten biggest clones make up about 10%. Study conclusions and caveats: Post-nadir diversity loss with photons came from oligoclonal expansion, particularly CD8+ Temra cells. Post-nadir TCR diversity decline inversely tracked overall survival among those who died.

Per germline, CDR1 MDHEN and CDR2 SYDVKM. V shed 10 bases, J shed 5 bases, and the junction held 2 bases outside the gene matches. The CDR3 length is 11 residues. The specimen was peripheral blood, collected from a patient treated with proton-based radiotherapy. The sequence was obtained from a woman aged 65 to 85 with pancreatic cancer. Some clones in this sample may be carry-over from other donors' samples. The V gene is TRBV28, the J gene TRBJ2-7, with TRBD1 matching over 10 bases. The CDR3 protein is CATTGGHEQYF. DNA for the CDR3: TGTGCCACGACAGGGGGCCACGAGCAGTACTTC.